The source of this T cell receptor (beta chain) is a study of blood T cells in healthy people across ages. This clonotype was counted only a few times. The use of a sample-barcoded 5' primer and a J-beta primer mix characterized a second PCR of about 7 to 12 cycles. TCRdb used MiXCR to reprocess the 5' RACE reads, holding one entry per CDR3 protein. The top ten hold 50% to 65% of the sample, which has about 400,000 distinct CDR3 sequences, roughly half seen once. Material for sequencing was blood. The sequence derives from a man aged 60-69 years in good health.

The CDR3 is CASSSYGSSGKETQYF. In DNA, the CDR3 is TGTGCCAGCAGCTCCTACGGCTCTAGCGGAAAAGAGACCCAGTACTTC. This sequence joins TRBV13 and TRBJ2-5; 7 positions agree with TRBD2. V shed 4 bases, J shed 3 bases, and the junction held 11 bases outside the gene matches. The germline gives CDR1 PRHDT, CDR2 FYEKMQ (reference sequence). The CDR3 is 16 amino acids.